This T cell receptor (beta chain) was sequenced for a study of T cell repertoires in cytomegalovirus infection. Study in general: Public TCR beta signatures marked donors with CMV infection and the matching HLA.

This clonotype was seen ten or more times. Antigen unknown. TCRdb reprocessed the reads with MiXCR, giving one entry per CDR3 protein. The sample has some 390,000 distinct CDR3 sequences, roughly 18% seen once. Study-level findings and limits: HLA-C-restricted CMV-specific TCR beta clonotypes prevailed in the ex vivo response.

CDR1 and CDR2 from the germline V gene are LNHDA and SQIVND (reference sequence). The CDR3 has 16 amino acids. V was cut by 4 bases and J by 0 bases, with 13 bases left in between. The genes are TRBV19 and TRBJ1-5; D unresolved. Sequences were obtained from PBMCs. This TCR came from a human donor in good health (CMV status not recorded). Some clones in this sample may be carry-over from other donors' samples. The CDR3 protein is CASSNGPLGSNQPQHF. The CDR3 region has the DNA TGTGCCAGTAGTAACGGCCCTTTGGGTAGCAATCAGCCCCAGCATTTT.